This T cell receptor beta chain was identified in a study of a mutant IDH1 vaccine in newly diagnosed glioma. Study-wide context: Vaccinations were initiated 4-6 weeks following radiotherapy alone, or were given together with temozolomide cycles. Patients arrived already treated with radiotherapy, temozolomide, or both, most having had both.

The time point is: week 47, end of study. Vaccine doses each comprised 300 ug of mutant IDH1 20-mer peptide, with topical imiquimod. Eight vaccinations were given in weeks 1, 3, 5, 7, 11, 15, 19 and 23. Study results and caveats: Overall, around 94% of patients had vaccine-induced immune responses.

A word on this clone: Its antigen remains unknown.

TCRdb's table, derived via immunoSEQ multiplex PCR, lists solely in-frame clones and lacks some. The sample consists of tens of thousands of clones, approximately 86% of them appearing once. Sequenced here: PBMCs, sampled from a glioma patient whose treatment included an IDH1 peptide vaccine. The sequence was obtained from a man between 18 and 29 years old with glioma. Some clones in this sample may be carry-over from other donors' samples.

CDR3 DNA: TGTGCCTGGGGGGGGCAGTCCTACGAGCAGTACTTC. Amino acids: CAWGGQSYEQYF. The chain is built from TRBV5-4 and TRBJ2-7, with a possible D match to TRBD2 (7 bases). The CDR3 has 12 amino acids. The germline V and J ends were trimmed by 10 bases and 1 base, with 12 bases remaining between them. Germline values: CDR1 SGHNT, CDR2 YYREEE (reference sequence).